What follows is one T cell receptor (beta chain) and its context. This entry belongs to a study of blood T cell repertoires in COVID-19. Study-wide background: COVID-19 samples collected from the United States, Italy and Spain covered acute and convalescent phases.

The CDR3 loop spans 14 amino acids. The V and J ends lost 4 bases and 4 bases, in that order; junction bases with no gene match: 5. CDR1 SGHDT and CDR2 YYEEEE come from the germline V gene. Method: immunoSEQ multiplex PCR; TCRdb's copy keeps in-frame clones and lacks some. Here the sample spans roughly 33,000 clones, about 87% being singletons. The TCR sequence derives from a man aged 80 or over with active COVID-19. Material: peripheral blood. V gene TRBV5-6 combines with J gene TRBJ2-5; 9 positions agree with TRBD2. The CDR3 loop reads CASSPTSGLETQYF. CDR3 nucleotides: TGTGCCAGCAGCCCGACTAGCGGCTTAGAGACCCAGTACTTC.